This T cell receptor beta chain was recovered during a study of CD8+CD57+ T cells in acquired aplastic anemia (dated by TCRdb to about 2018). Describing the broader study: On average, sorted CD4+ and CD8+ cells yielded 3.2 ug of extracted DNA, with a range of about 0.18 to 27.4 ug. Mean read counts for healthy donor samples were roughly 10 million for CD4+ cells and 11.0 million for CD8+ cells. The investigation overall reported the following: About 29 CD8+ CDR3 sequences were found to be shared between patients and controls, but these sequences appeared to be highly expressed in patients and within the immunodominant clones of the patients. Patients and healthy controls showed no significant difference in CD8+ Simpson's diversity (P=0.060).

TCR repertoires of sorted CD4+ and CD8+ blood T cells from severe aplastic anemia patients and healthy subjects were deep-sequenced in the study. Ficoll-Paque density gradient centrifugation was used to isolate peripheral blood mononuclear cells. Before DNA was extracted, CD4+ and CD8+ T cells were sorted using either FACS or magnetic beads. About this clonotype: Its antigen remains unidentified. There are no base qualities to consult, and no much larger clone falls within one base.

Profiling of TCR beta VDJ combinations and CDR3 sequences used genomic DNA as the template. An Illumina HiSeq 2000 was used for TCR repertoire sequencing. In the original analysis: TRBV/TRBJ rearrangement plots, CDR3 size and DJ length profiles, and Simpson's diversity index were used to evaluate the repertoires. Whichever DNA sequence was most abundant in the deep sequencing data was defined as the immunodominant clone. CDR3 amino acid sequences were screened for sharing across subjects and compared with published repertoires and the VDJdb database. Clones were called with MiXCR by TCRdb after fastp trimmed the public reads at Q25, and only in-frame beta chains were retained. CDR3 protein duplicates are merged, each entry listing the most common genes and DNA. The V and J calls were determined by TCRdb, not by the authors. The sample table shows fewer than 70,000 distinct CDR3 sequences, and 50% to 55% are seen once. About 8.3% of the sample is held by the ten biggest clonotypes.

The CDR3 contains 14 residues, cysteine and phenylalanine counted. The DNA shown is the 42-base CDR3, in frame from base 1. The germline V gene (reference sequence) specifies LNHNV as CDR1 and YYDKDF as CDR2. Here V drops 3 bases and J drops 6 bases, and the junction holds 7 bases not matched to any gene. The sequenced sample was sorted CD4+, CD8+, or CD8+CD57+ T cells (not recorded which) from PBMCs. The receptor chain draws on TRBV15 and TRBJ1-1; the junction holds 7 bases that match TRBD1. The clonotype originates from a human donor in good health, serving as a control. The CDR3: CATSSRTGVAEAFF. Here is the DNA: TGTGCCACCAGCAGCCGAACAGGGGTGGCTGAAGCTTTCTTT.